This TCR beta chain stems from a study of identical twins. Study-wide results and caveats: The more abundant beta clonotypes in cord blood had fewer insertions, and memory repertoires did not show this. Invariant populations such as MAIT and iNKT cells could partly muddle zero-insertion analyses.

This clonotype was counted only a few times. The target antigen is unknown. It was template switching that added a universal primer site, and there were unique molecular identifiers on the cDNA. TCRdb analysed the 5' RACE reads with MiXCR anew, one entry per CDR3 protein. The sample has 450,000 to 650,000 distinct CDR3 sequences, just under 10% seen once. V was trimmed by 3 bases and J by 6 bases, leaving 21 bases between them. From germline, CDR1 is MGHDK and CDR2 SYGVNS. CDR3 size: 16 residues. The same sample was also studied in work on yellow fever vaccine responses in identical twins.

The TCR sequence derives from a woman aged 18-29 years in good health. Material: PBMCs. J is TRBJ2-7 and V is TRBV25-1, with a possible D match to TRBD2 (6 bases). The CDR3 loop reads CASSEAGRRGDSEQYF. Written as DNA, the CDR3 is TGTGCCAGCAGTGAGGCAGGCCGGAGGGGAGACAGCGAGCAGTACTTC.